The T cell receptor beta chain described here comes from a study of CD8+CD57+ T cells in acquired aplastic anemia. In the study overall: Sorted CD4+ plus CD8+ cells gave DNA averaging around 3.2 ug. Whole-study findings and limits: Patients and controls had in common around 29 CD8+ CDR3 sequences.

Trimming removed 0 bases at V and 1 base at J, with 6 bases between. CDR3 size: 14 residues. Per germline, CDR1 LNHNV and CDR2 YYDKDF (reference sequence). Patients sequenced had flow cytometry evidence of CD8+CD57+ cell expansion. In all patients, the disease was severe acquired aplastic anemia. On this clonotype: Its antigen is not identified.

Both TCR beta VDJ combination and CDR3 sequence profiling were carried out. Genomic DNA was the template for this profiling. TCRdb reanalysed the reads using MiXCR and keeps one entry per CDR3 protein. The data contain about 98,000 distinct CDR3 sequences, around two thirds of them singletons. The receptor's source is a human donor with aplastic anemia. The sequenced sample was sorted CD4+, CD8+, or CD8+CD57+ T cells (not recorded which) from PBMCs. The gene calls are TRBV15 and TRBJ1-2; D is unclear. CDR3 residues: CATSRDLHNYGYTF. CDR3 in DNA: TGTGCCACCAGCAGAGATCTTCATAACTATGGCTACACCTTC. Full variable domain (remainder filled in from reference TRBV15 and TRBJ1-2): DAMVIQNPRYQVTQFGKPVTLSCSQTLNHNVMYWYQQKSSQAPKLLFHYYDKDFNNEADTPDNFQSRRPNTSFCFLDIRSPGLGDTAMYLCATSRDLHNYGYTFGSGTRLTVV.